Listed here are 21 T cell receptor beta chains from one sample, sequenced in a study of T-cell memory formation after mild COVID-19. One entry per CDR3 protein, called by TCRdb with MiXCR from the 5' RACE reads. Here the sample spans under 300,000 distinct CDR3 sequences, 8% to 9% being singletons. Sequencing was done on a sample of PBMCs or a T cell subset sorted from them (not recorded which). The source is a man between 18 and 29 years old who had mild COVID-19 (a few samples of this study predate the infection). Cell type and time point are not known.

This clonotype occurred a few times. The V and J genes are TRBV7-9 and TRBJ2-7; 11 positions agree with TRBD1. The CDR3 runs 15 residues. With 3 bases clipped from V and 0 bases from J, the junction kept 1 base outside the gene matches. CDR1 SEHNR and CDR2 FQNEAQ come from the germline V gene (reference sequence). The DNA for the CDR3 is TGTGCCAGCAGCTTGGGACAGGGGGTCTCCTACGAGCAGTACTTC. It yields the protein CASSLGQGVSYEQYF. Variable domain in full (rest from reference TRBV7-9 and TRBJ2-7): DTGVSQNPRHKITKRGQNVTFRCDPISEHNRLYWYRQTLGQGPEFLTYFQNEAQLEKSRLLSDRFSAERPKGSFSTLEIQRTEQGDSAMYLCASSLGQGVSYEQYFGPGTRLTVT.

V gene TRBV11-2 combines with J gene TRBJ2-1; no clear D gene. There are 14 residues in the CDR3. Trimming removed 4 bases from V and 9 bases from J, with 16 bases in between. The germline gives CDR1 SGHAT, CDR2 FQNNGV. The CDR3 nucleotides read TGTGCCAGCAGCTCCCCGTCAGGATTCGCTGAGCAGTTCTTC. Protein sequence: CASSSPSGFAEQFF.

This clonotype turned up a few times. The chain employs TRBV29-1 and TRBJ2-2; TRBD1 might be the D (5 bases). V was trimmed by 7 bases and J by 4 bases, leaving 16 bases between them. The germline V gene has CDR1 SQVTM and CDR2 ANQGSEA. CDR3 length: 14 residues. DNA for the CDR3: TGCAGCGCCTCTACAGGTCACCTCACCGGGGAGCTGTTTTTT. It is translated as CSASTGHLTGELFF.

This clonotype was seen more than once but under ten times. This chain joins TRBV5-4 and TRBJ2-3; no clear D gene. This CDR3 contains 12 residues. The germline V gene encodes CDR1 SGHNT and CDR2 YYREEE (reference sequence). Trimming removed 2 bases at V and 5 bases at J, with 6 bases between. The CDR3 protein is CASSLEQDTQYF. CDR3 bases: TGTGCCAGCAGCTTAGAGCAAGATACGCAGTATTTT.

The V call is TRBV18, the J call TRBJ1-2; D might be TRBD1 (5 bases). The CDR3 spans 15 residues. Germline lookup yields CDR1 KGHSH and CDR2 LQKENI. Deletions cut 6 bases from V and 2 bases from J, with 16 bases between. The CDR3 spells CASSLEEGSNYGYTF. DNA for the CDR3: TGTGCCAGCTCGTTGGAAGAGGGGAGCAACTATGGCTACACCTTC.

The chain recombines TRBV7-3 with TRBJ1-2, with D perhaps TRBD1 (5 bases). Germline-derived CDR1 and CDR2 are SGHTA and FQGTGA. The CDR3 consists of 16 residues. V was pared by 5 bases and J by 4 bases, with 20 bases between. The CDR3: CASSPTGGGEVYGYTF. CDR3 nucleotides: TGTGCCAGCAGCCCCACGGGGGGGGGAGAGGTCTATGGCTACACCTTC.

There are a few counts of this clonotype. This chain joins TRBV28 and TRBJ2-5; the match to TRBD1 covers 9 bases. Germline CDR1 reads MDHEN; CDR2 reads SYDVKM. The trim removed 3 bases at V and 5 bases at J, leaving 7 bases unmatched. CDR3 length equals 15 residues. For the CDR3, the DNA is TGTGCCAGCAGTTTCCTACAGGGGGCGGGGGAGACCCAGTACTTC. Protein: CASSFLQGAGETQYF.

Only a few counts were recorded for this clonotype. The genes are TRBV5-1 and TRBJ2-1; D ambiguous. V was pared by 3 bases and J by 8 bases, with 6 bases between. The germline gives CDR1 SGHRS, CDR2 YFSETQ. This CDR3 spans 11 amino acids. The CDR3 DNA reads as TGCGCCAGCAGCTCGATGGATGAGCAGTTCTTC. As protein: CASSSMDEQFF.

This chain joins TRBV27 and TRBJ2-1; D might be TRBD1 or TRBD2, each matching 6 bases. Germline-derived CDR1 and CDR2 are MNHEY and SMNVEV (reference sequence). The CDR3 covers 14 residues. V dropped 3 bases and J dropped 9 bases, with 15 bases sitting between them. For the CDR3, the DNA is TGTGCCAGCAGTTTCTGGTCCGGGGGCCGTGAGCAGTTCTTC. Translating it yields CASSFWSGGREQFF.

This clonotype was seen more than once but under ten times. As DNA, the CDR3 is TGTGCCAGCTCACCATTGGACAAACCAATCACCTTC. Its translation: CASSPLDKPITF. V usage is TRBV18 and J usage is TRBJ1-2, with D possibly TRBD1 on 5 matching bases. Germline assignment: CDR1 KGHSH and CDR2 LQKENI. V was shortened by 2 bases and J by 13 bases, with 14 bases between the two germline ends. The CDR3 has 12 residues. Variable domain in full (rest from reference TRBV18 and TRBJ1-2): NAGVMQNPRHLVRRRGQEARLRCSPMKGHSHVYWYRQLPEEGLKFMVYLQKENIIDESGMPKERFSAEFPKEGPSILRIQQVVRGDSAAYFCASSPLDKPITFGSGTRLTVV.

The chain recombines TRBV3-1 with TRBJ2-5; 10 nucleotides match TRBD1. Germline CDR1 and CDR2: LGHDT and YNNKEL (reference sequence). Losses at the gene ends were 4 bases for V and 5 bases for J; bases not matched to a gene: 13. CDR3 length: 17 amino acids. CDR3: CASSRTWGTGEAETQYF. Here the CDR3 DNA reads TGTGCCAGCAGCCGAACCTGGGGGACAGGGGAAGCGGAGACCCAGTACTTC.

This clonotype was counted at least ten times. The chain couples TRBV28 to TRBJ2-2; 12 nucleotides align to TRBD2. J gave up 4 bases and V 4 bases, and 4 bases lay outside the gene matches. Per the germline V gene, CDR1 is MDHEN and CDR2 is SYDVKM. The CDR3 is 16 amino acids. The CDR3 DNA reads as TGTGCCAGCAGTTCGGGACTAGCGGGCCTCACCGGGGAGCTGTTTTTT. It codes for CASSSGLAGLTGELFF.

This clonotype has just a few counts. V and J are TRBV6-1 and TRBJ1-4; tentative D call: TRBD1 (5 bases). Between the trimmed V and J ends, which lost 4 bases and 8 bases, there was a span of 14 bases. This CDR3 is built from 14 residues. Germline CDR1 is MNHNS and CDR2 is SASEGT. This CDR3 is CASSGDPKGEKLFF. The CDR3 DNA is TGTGCCAGCAGTGGGGACCCTAAAGGGGAAAAACTGTTTTTT.

The genes are TRBV20-1 and TRBJ2-7, with D maybe TRBD1 (8 bases). The V gene lost 4 bases and the J gene lost 2 bases, with 27 bases spanning the gap. This CDR3 has 18 residues. Germline CDR1 is DFQATT and CDR2 is SNEGSKA (reference sequence). This CDR3 is CSAKGRRTRAGQAYEQYF. The DNA of the CDR3 is TGCAGTGCTAAGGGACGGCGTACCAGAGCGGGACAGGCCTACGAGCAGTACTTC.

The table lists this clonotype with many counts. A junction end diverges from the germline sequence, so it may reflect a read error. The J gene is TRBJ1-6, the V gene TRBV7-9, with 7 bases aligning to TRBD1. CDR3 length equals 14 residues. From germline, CDR1 is SEHNR and CDR2 FQNEAQ (reference sequence). This CDR3 reads CASSLGQINSPLHF. DNA of the CDR3: TGCGCCAGCAGCCTGGGACAGATTAATTCACCCCTCCACTTT. Full variable domain (remainder filled in from reference TRBV7-9 and TRBJ1-6): DTGVSQNPRHKITKRGQNVTFRCDPISEHNRLYWYRQTLGQGPEFLTYFQNEAQLEKSRLLSDRFSAERPKGSFSTLEIQRTEQGDSAMYLCASSLGQINSPLHFGNGTRLTVT.

This clonotype turned up a few times. The chain employs TRBV20-1 and TRBJ1-1; D remains ambiguous. The CDR3 has 11 residues. Germline V gene lookup returns CDR1 DFQATT and CDR2 SNEGSKA (reference sequence). Trimming cost V 5 bases and J 1 base, with 5 bases left between them. The CDR3 nucleotides are TGCAGTGCTCGAAAGAACACTGAAGCTTTCTTT. This gives the protein CSARKNTEAFF.

This clonotype was counted only a few times. CDR3 protein: CASSLVRQQETQYF. CDR3 DNA sequence: TGCGCCAGCAGCTTGGTTCGGCAGCAAGAGACCCAGTACTTC. The chain combines TRBV5-1 with TRBJ2-5; D is uncertain. The germline V gene has CDR1 SGHRS and CDR2 YFSETQ. The CDR3 consists of 14 residues. V was trimmed by 0 bases and J by 2 bases, leaving 8 bases between them.

This chain joins TRBV6-6 and TRBJ2-7; TRBD1 matches 9 bases. Per the germline V gene, CDR1 is MNHNY and CDR2 is SVGAGI (reference sequence). The ends lost 6 bases at V and 1 base at J; junction bases unmatched: 7. The CDR3 runs to 15 residues. The CDR3 loop reads CASRSTGTGSYEQYV. The CDR3 coding sequence is TGTGCCAGCAGATCTACCGGGACAGGGTCCTACGAGCAGTACGTC.

This clonotype was picked up many times. CDR3 DNA sequence: TGTGCCAGCAGATTGGGACAGGGGACGGATGGCTACACCTTC. This sequence encodes CASRLGQGTDGYTF. This chain joins TRBV12-3 or TRBV12-4 and TRBJ1-2; 10 bases map to TRBD1. The CDR3 contains 14 residues. V dropped 6 bases and J dropped 6; count of bases not matched to a gene: 7.

This clonotype was counted a few times. The V and J genes are TRBV29-1 and TRBJ2-5; TRBD2 might be the D (5 bases). V was clipped by 5 bases and J by 5 bases, with 18 bases between them. CDR1 is SQVTM, CDR2 ANQGSEA, per germline. This CDR3 region has 14 residues. The CDR3 loop is CSVKSRDRGETQYF. CDR3 DNA: TGCAGCGTTAAAAGCCGCGATCGAGGGGAGACCCAGTACTTC.

This clonotype was picked up many times. The chain combines TRBV7-8 with TRBJ2-1; no clear D. Trimming cost V 4 bases and J 10 bases, with 11 bases left between them. This CDR3 region has 12 residues. CDR1 is SGHVS and CDR2 is FQNEAQ in the germline V gene. CDR3 loop: CASSSPGGEQFF. The CDR3 nucleotides are TGTGCCAGCAGCTCCCCAGGCGGAGAGCAGTTCTTC.